The 16 T cell receptor beta chains below all came from one sample that was sequenced in a study of shared clonotypes between healthy human individuals. Selected positively for CCR7 and CD45RO-negative, naive CD8 cells excluded terminally differentiated effector memory CD45RA+ cells. Using immunoSEQ multiplex PCR, the repertoire was profiled, and TCRdb retains in-frame clones only, with some absent. Of around 610,000 clones listed, 95% to 97% are singletons. Sequencing used naive CD8+ T cells sorted from blood. The receptors derive from a woman in her twenties or thirties in good health.

The chain is built from TRBV19 and TRBJ1-1; D remains ambiguous. The CDR3 has 15 residues. In germline, CDR1 is LNHDA, CDR2 SQIVND (reference sequence). The germline V and J ends were trimmed by 7 bases and 0 bases, with 15 bases remaining between them. The CDR3 loop is CASTGAPGMNTEAFF. As DNA, the CDR3 is TGTGCCAGTACCGGTGCGCCGGGTATGAACACTGAAGCTTTCTTT.

This sequence joins TRBV2 and TRBJ2-5; 8 nucleotides agree with TRBD2. The better agreement between TRBJ2-7 and the DNA end casts doubt on the J call. Germline V gives CDR1 SNHLY, CDR2 FYNNEI. The CDR3 contains 13 residues. The CDR3 spells CASGPGGGYEQYF. The CDR3, as DNA: TGTGCCAGCGGTCCCGGGGGGGGTTACGAGCAGTACTTC.

This chain connects TRBV18 to TRBJ2-6; D ambiguous. Trimming removed 3 bases from V and 0 bases from J, with 12 bases in between. From germline, CDR1 is KGHSH and CDR2 LQKENI. CDR3 length: 17 amino acids. CDR3 in DNA: TGTGCCAGCTCACCTTTATCATTGCCCTCTGGGGCCAACGTCCTGACTTTC. Encoded protein: CASSPLSLPSGANVLTF.

The chain has TRBV5-1 and TRBJ1-1; D gene uncertain. The CDR3 length is 19 residues. The germline V gene has CDR1 SGHRS and CDR2 YFSETQ. V lost 0 bases to trimming and J lost 0 bases, with 21 bases between them. The CDR3 is CASSLDWRLSKTMNTEAFF. The CDR3 DNA is TGCGCCAGCAGCTTGGATTGGAGGTTATCGAAGACCATGAACACTGAAGCTTTCTTT.

V gene TRBV7-2 combines with J gene TRBJ2-7; TRBD2 might be the D (6 bases). The CDR3 has 15 amino acids. Per the germline V gene, CDR1 is SGHTA and CDR2 is FQGNSA. V lost 1 base to trimming and J lost 3 bases, with 13 bases between them. CDR3 loop: CASSLGDSPFYEQYF. The DNA for the CDR3 is TGTGCCAGCAGCTTAGGGGACTCTCCCTTCTACGAGCAGTACTTC.

J is TRBJ2-2 and V is TRBV6-6, with no clear D. The germline V and J ends were trimmed by 8 bases and 7 bases, with 5 bases remaining between them. The germline CDR1 and CDR2 sequences are MNHNY and SVGAGI (reference sequence). The CDR3 extends over 10 amino acids. In DNA, the CDR3 is TGTGCCAGCCGTAACGGGGAGCTGTTTTTT. This encodes CASRNGELFF.

The chain is built from TRBV2 and TRBJ2-5; weak D call: TRBD2 (5 bases). The CDR3 totals 15 residues. From germline, CDR1 is SNHLY and CDR2 FYNNEI. With 2 bases removed from V and 6 bases from J, the gap between germline ends came to 16 bases. CDR3 protein: CASSEYRGPQQTQYF. For the CDR3, the DNA is TGTGCCAGCAGTGAATATAGAGGGCCCCAGCAGACCCAGTACTTC.

The rearrangement joins TRBV7-8 to TRBJ2-1, with 10 bases fitting TRBD2. With V trimmed by 5 bases and J by 3 bases, 7 bases remained unmatched. The CDR3 spans 16 residues. CDR1 and CDR2 from the germline V gene are SGHVS and FQNEAQ. The CDR3 nucleotides are TGTGCCAGCAGCCTGCTACTAGCGGGACTCTACAATGAGCAGTTCTTC. It specifies CASSLLLAGLYNEQFF.

The chain couples TRBV19 to TRBJ2-1, with D tentatively TRBD2 (6 bases). The germline V gene has CDR1 LNHDA and CDR2 SQIVND (reference sequence). CDR3 length: 16 amino acids. Trimming removed 9 bases from V and 0 bases from J, with 18 bases in between. The CDR3 DNA reads as TGTGCCAGATGGGGCAAACTAGCTAGCTCCTACAATGAGCAGTTCTTC. Translating gives CARWGKLASSYNEQFF.

This rearrangement joins TRBV7-9 to TRBJ2-1; 11 bases fit TRBD2. This CDR3 is 16 amino acids long. J gave up 7 bases and V 2 bases, and 7 bases lay outside the gene matches. CDR1 is SEHNR and CDR2 is FQNEAQ in the germline V gene (reference sequence). CDR3 protein: CASSLSGSGRDNEQFF. The CDR3 region has the DNA TGTGCCAGCAGCTTATCGGGTAGCGGGAGGGATAATGAGCAGTTCTTC.

The chain recombines TRBV5-4 with TRBJ2-3; possible D gene TRBD2, 6 bases. Germline values: CDR1 SGHNT, CDR2 YYREEE (reference sequence). Trimming left V 1 base short and J 6 bases short, with 18 bases between. This CDR3 region has 16 residues. The CDR3 coding sequence is TGTGCCAGCAGCTTGATCGGGAGCCGCGGCGGGGATACGCAGTATTTT. It is translated as CASSLIGSRGGDTQYF.

The chain carries TRBV28 and TRBJ2-3, with 7 bases fitting TRBD1. The CDR3 length is 17 residues. The V gene's germline CDR1 is MDHEN and CDR2 SYDVKM. The trim removed 5 bases at V and 2 bases at J, leaving 13 bases unmatched. The CDR3 DNA follows: TGTGCCAGCAGTCTCGCTTTCGACAGGGAAAACACAGATACGCAGTATTTT. This encodes CASSLAFDRENTDTQYF.

This sequence joins TRBV19 and TRBJ2-1, with 11 positions matching TRBD2. The CDR3 has 15 amino acids. Looked up from germline, CDR1 is LNHDA and CDR2 is SQIVND (reference sequence). V was pared by 6 bases and J by 2 bases, with 3 bases of the junction left unmatched. As DNA, the CDR3 is TGTGCCAGTAGATATAGCGGGAGGGCCTACAATGAGCAGTTCTTC. It codes for CASRYSGRAYNEQFF.

The chain joins TRBV30 to TRBJ2-1, with 12 positions matching TRBD2. There are 15 residues in the CDR3. Germline V CDR1 and CDR2: GTSNPN, SVGIG (reference sequence). The V and J ends lost 0 bases and 8 bases, in that order; junction bases with no gene match: 5. The CDR3 here is CAWSVGLAGSHEQFF. The CDR3, as DNA: TGTGCCTGGAGTGTTGGACTAGCGGGGTCACATGAGCAGTTCTTC. The complete variable domain, with remaining parts taken from reference TRBV30 and TRBJ2-1, reads SQTIHQWPATLVQPVGSPLSLECTVEGTSNPNLYWYRQAAGRGLQLLFYSVGIGQISSEVPQNLSASRPQDRQFILSSKKLLLSDSGFYLCAWSVGLAGSHEQFFGPGTRLTVL.

The chain combines TRBV15 with TRBJ2-7; 10 nucleotides agree with TRBD2. Per germline, CDR1 LNHNV and CDR2 YYDKDF (reference sequence). V lost 1 base to trimming and J lost 6 bases; unmatched junction nucleotides: 6. This CDR3 has 15 residues. CDR3 DNA sequence: TGTGCCACCAGCAGAGGTAGCCTAGCGGGAGTCGAGCAGTACTTC. Translated, it gives CATSRGSLAGVEQYF.

This chain uses TRBV28 with TRBJ2-7, with 12 bases fitting TRBD2. CDR3 length equals 18 residues. The V and J ends lost 3 bases and 4 bases, in that order; junction bases with no gene match: 13. Germline values: CDR1 MDHEN, CDR2 SYDVKM. This CDR3 is CASSLERQGLAGIYEQYF. The CDR3 nucleotides are TGTGCCAGCAGTTTGGAGCGGCAGGGACTAGCGGGTATATACGAGCAGTACTTC. The variable domain in full, completed from reference TRBV28 and TRBJ2-7, reads DVKVTQSSRYLVKRTGEKVFLECVQDMDHENMFWYRQDPGLGLRLIYFSYDVKMKEKGDIPEGYSVSREKKERFSLILESASTNQTSMYLCASSLERQGLAGIYEQYFGPGTRLTVT.